This T cell receptor (beta chain) was sequenced for a study of cytomegalovirus exposure and HLA in healthy donors. Background on the study: The roughly 130 validation repertoires used the same platform as the 666 first-cohort repertoires, a later analysis reported. The study's findings and limits: The finding came from a later analysis; first-cohort TCR clusters tended to co-occur in the approximately 120 validation repertoires. Cytomegalovirus-associated status was assigned to 150 to 200 TCR beta chains.

To note about this clone: What it binds is unknown.

This CDR3 comprises 13 residues. After removal of 7 bases from V and 4 bases from J, the junction contained 4 bases not matched to a gene. The germline V gene encodes CDR1 SGHTA and CDR2 FQGNSA. Generated by immunoSEQ multiplex PCR, the TCRdb table keeps only in-frame clones and is missing some. The sample has tens of thousands of clones, around 94% seen once. The sequencing sample was made of PBMCs. This chain connects TRBV7-2 to TRBJ2-3; 8 nucleotides match TRBD2. The clonotype was recovered from a woman aged 18-30 years in good health and CMV-seropositive. CDR3 protein: CASKSGSADTQYF. CDR3 DNA sequence: TGTGCCAGCAAGAGCGGGAGTGCAGATACGCAGTATTTT.